A single sample is the source of the 20 T cell receptor beta chains below, sequenced in a study of regulatory T cells in long-lasting Graves disease. Time point of the sample: persistent/refractory GD, antithyroid drugs over 5 years with positive TRAb. There was RNA extracted from PBMCs, and the TCR library was made from it. Investigators prepared the TCR beta libraries by applying iRepertoire HTBI primers and Arm-PCR of CDR3 regions. MiXCR, applied by TCRdb to the multiplex PCR reads, yields one record per CDR3 protein. The sample has about 660,000 distinct CDR3 sequences, around 32% seen once. Sequences were derived from peripheral blood mononuclear cells (PBMCs), sampled when the disease was refractory, from a patient treated with antithyroid drugs. These receptors were taken from a female donor with Graves disease.

The chain is built from TRBV5-1 and TRBJ2-2; no clear D gene. Trimming removed 0 bases from V and 3 bases from J, with 12 bases in between. The CDR3 length is 16 residues. Germline V gene sequence: CDR1 SGHRS, CDR2 YFSETQ. The CDR3 here is CASSLGLDRDTGELFF. DNA of the CDR3: TGCGCCAGCAGCTTGGGCCTGGATCGGGACACCGGGGAGCTGTTTTTT.

J is TRBJ2-5 and V is TRBV7-2; tentatively, D is TRBD1 or TRBD2 (6 bases each). The germline gives CDR1 SGHTA, CDR2 FQGNSA. The CDR3 loop spans 15 amino acids. Trimming removed 5 bases from V and 2 bases from J, with 15 bases in between. CDR3 in DNA: TGTGCCAGCAGCGCGCTAGCGCAGGGGCAAGAGACCCAGTACTTC. This gives the protein CASSALAQGQETQYF. The variable domain in full, with the rest retrieved from reference TRBV7-2 and TRBJ2-5, is GAGVSQSPSNKVTEKGKDVELRCDPISGHTALYWYRQSLGQGLEFLIYFQGNSAPDKSGLPSDRFSAERTGGSVSTLTIQRTQQEDSAVYLCASSALAQGQETQYFGPGTRLLVL.

CDR3: CASSDLGAFGRSYTF. The DNA for the CDR3 is TGTGCCAGCAGTGACCTGGGGGCCTTCGGTAGGAGCTACACCTTC. The rearrangement uses TRBV6-1 and TRBJ1-2; maybe TRBD1 (6 bases). CDR3 length: 15 residues. Germline values: CDR1 MNHNS, CDR2 SASEGT. V was clipped by 3 bases and J by 9 bases, with 20 bases between them.

This clonotype was seen a handful of times. The rearrangement links TRBV5-1 to TRBJ1-5, with TRBD1 matching 7 bases. CDR3 length equals 15 residues. Per germline, CDR1 SGHRS and CDR2 YFSETQ. V lost 4 bases, J lost 1 base, and 5 bases stayed unmatched. CDR3 in amino acids: CASSLQGQSNQPQHF. The CDR3 region has the DNA TGCGCCAGCAGCCTACAGGGACAGAGCAATCAGCCCCAGCATTTT.

This clonotype was observed a few times. The chain uses TRBV25-1 and TRBJ1-6; weak D call: TRBD1 (5 bases). The CDR3 has 14 amino acids. The ends were cut back, 5 bases at V and 7 bases at J, with 12 bases in the middle. From germline, CDR1 is MGHDK and CDR2 SYGVNS. This chain's CDR3 is CASSLGVRNSPLHF. In DNA, the CDR3 is TGTGCCAGCAGTTTGGGGGTGAGAAATTCACCCCTCCACTTT.

This chain joins TRBV28 and TRBJ1-5; TRBD1 matches at 7 bases. This CDR3 comprises 14 residues. The ends lost 8 bases at V and 0 bases at J; junction bases unmatched: 4. Looked up from germline, CDR1 is MDHEN and CDR2 is SYDVKM. The CDR3: CASAGGNSNQPQHF. DNA of the CDR3: TGTGCCAGCGCAGGGGGTAATAGCAATCAGCCCCAGCATTTT.

V usage is TRBV29-1 and J usage is TRBJ2-7; possibly TRBD2 for D (5 bases). V dropped 0 bases and J dropped 7 bases, with 10 bases sitting between them. Looked up from germline, CDR1 is SQVTM and CDR2 is ANQGSEA. The CDR3 length is 12 residues. Written as DNA, the CDR3 is TGCAGCGTTGAAGAGGGAGTATATGAGCAGTACTTC. Its translation is CSVEEGVYEQYF.

The sample holds one count of this clonotype. This chain uses TRBV4-1 with TRBJ2-5; weak D call: TRBD2 (6 bases). This CDR3 has 15 residues. Trimming cost V 2 bases and J 2 bases, with 12 bases left between them. Germline-derived CDR1 and CDR2 are MGHRA and YSYEKL. CDR3 protein: CASSQSGLLQETQYF. The DNA for the CDR3 is TGCGCCAGCAGCCAATCAGGACTACTGCAAGAGACCCAGTACTTC.

In this sample, this clonotype turned up many times. The V and J genes are TRBV5-1 and TRBJ2-7; 8 bases fit TRBD1. Looked up from germline, CDR1 is SGHRS and CDR2 is YFSETQ. J lost 2 bases, V lost 4 bases, and 5 bases had no gene match. This CDR3 region has 14 residues. For the CDR3, the DNA is TGCGCCAGCAGCGAGGACAGGGTGGCCTACGAGCAGTACTTC. Residues: CASSEDRVAYEQYF.

As DNA, the CDR3 is TGTGCCAGTAGGCGGCTCGGCGGAGGCAATAATTCACCCCTCCACTTT. Translation: CASRRLGGGNNSPLHF. The rearrangement joins TRBV2 to TRBJ1-6; no firm D call. Trimming shortened V by 9 bases and J by 5 bases, and 20 bases separated the two germline ends. CDR1 SNHLY and CDR2 FYNNEI come from the germline V gene. The CDR3 covers 16 residues. Filled out from reference TRBV2 and TRBJ1-6, the complete variable domain reads EPEVTQTPSHQVTQMGQEVILRCVPISNHLYFYWYRQILGQKVEFLVSFYNNEISEKSEIFDDQFSVERPDGSNFTLKIRSTKLEDSAMYFCASRRLGGGNNSPLHFGNGTRLTVT.

A remark on this clonotype: A read error may account for a junction end that differs from germline. The chain is built from TRBV11-2 and TRBJ1-1; no reliable D call. Germline V gives CDR1 SGHAT, CDR2 FQNNGV. CDR3 length: 11 amino acids. The CDR3 DNA reads as TGTGCCAGCAGCTTAGACCACGAACAAGTATTT. Translated: CASSLDHEQVF.

This clonotype appeared a few times. The V call is TRBV12-3 or TRBV12-4, the J call TRBJ2-5, with 14 bases identical to TRBD2. The CDR3 length is 16 residues. The junction had 8 bases not matched to a gene; V was cut back by 6 bases and J by 5 bases. Here the CDR3 reads CASSTGRTSGRETQYF. In DNA form, the CDR3 reads TGTGCCAGCAGCACCGGCCGGACTAGCGGGAGGGAGACCCAGTACTTC.

There are many counts of this clonotype. The chain couples TRBV7-3 to TRBJ2-5; no clear D. Trimming took off 5 bases at V and 1 base at J, with 8 bases between the two ends. Germline assignment: CDR1 SGHTA and CDR2 FQGTGA. CDR3 length: 13 amino acids. The CDR3 nucleotides are TGTGCCAGCAGCCCTTTCGGCCAAGAGACCCAGTACTTC. Encoded protein: CASSPFGQETQYF.

The chain combines TRBV7-9 with TRBJ2-7, with 8 bases identical to TRBD1. Germline V gene sequence: CDR1 SEHNR, CDR2 FQNEAQ (reference sequence). V lost 6 bases and J lost 3; bases outside the gene matches: 10. The CDR3 has 15 residues. CDR3 DNA: TGTGCCAGCAGAACGCCCCAGGGGGCGGTCTACGAGCAGTACTTC. Encoded protein: CASRTPQGAVYEQYF.

J is TRBJ1-6 and V is TRBV19; D is perhaps TRBD1 (6 bases). V was trimmed by 6 bases and J by 7 bases, leaving 16 bases between them. Germline loops: CDR1 LNHDA, CDR2 SQIVND (reference sequence). The CDR3 length is 15 residues. Written as DNA, the CDR3 is TGTGCCAGTAGCATCCTGGCGGACAGCAATTCACCCCTCCACTTT. This codes for CASSILADSNSPLHF.

This chain links TRBV19 with TRBJ2-2; 7 bases match TRBD2. Germline V gives CDR1 LNHDA, CDR2 SQIVND (reference sequence). The CDR3 covers 13 residues. The V gene end was trimmed by 9 bases and the J gene end by 6 bases; junction bases not matched to a gene: 7. The CDR3 region has the DNA TGTGCCAGCACCGGGGGGAGGGCCGGGGAGCTGTTTTTT. Amino acids: CASTGGRAGELFF.

The chain uses TRBV10-3 and TRBJ2-7; unclear D gene. V was trimmed by 0 bases and J by 3 bases, leaving 6 bases between them. Per germline, CDR1 ENHRY and CDR2 SYGVKD. CDR3 length equals 13 residues. CDR3 in amino acids: CAISESVLYEQYF. Here the CDR3 DNA reads TGTGCCATCAGTGAGTCTGTACTCTACGAGCAGTACTTC.

This clonotype was observed a handful of times. The CDR3 is CSVDVAGASNQPQHF. The CDR3 DNA sequence: TGCAGCGTTGATGTGGCAGGGGCCAGCAATCAGCCCCAGCATTTT. The rearrangement links TRBV29-1 to TRBJ1-5; TRBD1 is a possible D gene (6 bases). Trimming took off 3 bases at V and 1 base at J, with 13 bases between the two ends. The CDR3 has 15 residues. In germline, CDR1 is SQVTM, CDR2 ANQGSEA.

V is TRBV30 and J is TRBJ2-5, with 8 bases fitting TRBD2. Germline CDR1 is GTSNPN and CDR2 is SVGIG (reference sequence). With 2 bases clipped from V and 5 bases from J, the junction kept 10 bases outside the gene matches. The CDR3 has 15 residues. The DNA for the CDR3 is TGTGCCTGGAGTCCTTGGACTAGCCCCGGGGAGACCCAGTACTTC. Its protein product is CAWSPWTSPGETQYF.

The chain carries TRBV19 and TRBJ2-2, with 11 bases aligning to TRBD1. CDR1 and CDR2 from the germline V gene are LNHDA and SQIVND (reference sequence). The J segment lost 5 bases and the V segment lost 4 bases, leaving 6 bases of the junction unmatched. The CDR3 spans 16 residues. CDR3 DNA: TGTGCCAGTAGTAGAGCCGGGACAGGGGGTACCGGGGAGCTGTTTTTT. It encodes CASSRAGTGGTGELFF.